The 15 T cell receptor beta chains reported below all come from one sample, sequenced in a study of blood T cell repertoires in COVID-19. Some clones are missing from TCRdb's copy, which holds only in-frame ones; the method was immunoSEQ multiplex PCR. Counted here are around 160,000 clones, roughly 84% occurring once; the ten biggest clones make up more than 4.5%. Sequenced: PBMCs or T cells enriched from blood (not recorded which). The source is a woman aged 45-60 years who had been exposed to COVID-19.

The rearrangement uses TRBV11-1 and TRBJ1-1; 11 bases fit TRBD1. With 7 bases clipped from V and 6 bases from J, the junction kept 13 bases outside the gene matches. Germline V gives CDR1 SGHAT, CDR2 FQDESV (reference sequence). This CDR3 region has 16 residues. The CDR3 protein is CASMGEGQGVWAEAFF. The CDR3 nucleotides read TGTGCCAGCATGGGCGAGGGACAGGGGGTTTGGGCTGAAGCTTTCTTT.

The V and J genes are TRBV6-5 and TRBJ1-6; the match to TRBD1 covers 7 bases. The CDR3 spans 15 residues. V was clipped by 4 bases and J by 2 bases; unmatched bases: 2. Germline assignment: CDR1 MNHEY and CDR2 SVGAGI. The CDR3 region is CASSLGGTYNSPLHF. Here the CDR3 DNA reads TGTGCCAGCAGTTTAGGGGGCACCTATAATTCACCCCTCCACTTT.

This chain uses TRBV19 with TRBJ1-4; D possibly corresponds to TRBD1 (5 bases). From germline, CDR1 is LNHDA and CDR2 SQIVND (reference sequence). This CDR3 has 15 amino acids. Trimming took off 5 bases at V and 4 bases at J, with 14 bases between the two ends. CDR3 protein: CASSLLGGVNEKLFF. The CDR3 DNA is TGTGCCAGTAGTCTACTCGGAGGGGTTAATGAAAAACTGTTTTTT.

The chain links TRBV6-5 to TRBJ1-6, with D tentatively TRBD1 (6 bases). Germline V CDR1 and CDR2: MNHEY, SVGAGI. The CDR3 sequence is 16 residues long. The V gene lost 0 bases and the J gene lost 2 bases, with 8 bases spanning the gap. CDR3 in DNA: TGTGCCAGCAGTTACTCGCGGACAGCCTATAATTCACCCCTCCACTTT. Its translation is CASSYSRTAYNSPLHF.

The V gene is TRBV19, the J gene TRBJ1-2; D is undetermined. Per the germline V gene, CDR1 is LNHDA and CDR2 is SQIVND (reference sequence). The CDR3 loop spans 14 amino acids. Trimming shortened V by 8 bases and J by 6 bases, and 19 bases separated the two germline ends. In DNA form, the CDR3 reads TGTGCCAGTGGGCCCGAGCTGGGCCCCAATGGCTACACCTTC. Its translation is CASGPELGPNGYTF.

V is TRBV5-4 and J is TRBJ2-1, with 11 bases identical to TRBD2. V shed 4 bases, J shed 7 bases, and the junction held 7 bases outside the gene matches. Germline values: CDR1 SGHNT, CDR2 YYREEE (reference sequence). The CDR3 spans 15 residues. The CDR3 nucleotides are TGTGCCAGCAGCCTTAGCGGGGGGGGCCTAAATGAGCAGTTCTTC. Translating it yields CASSLSGGGLNEQFF.

The chain joins TRBV7-9 to TRBJ2-3; 7 bases are shared with TRBD2. The germline V gene encodes CDR1 SEHNR and CDR2 FQNEAQ (reference sequence). With 4 bases clipped from V and 2 bases from J, the junction kept 6 bases outside the gene matches. CDR3 length: 15 residues. The CDR3 region has the DNA TGTGCCAGCAGCTCCCCGGGACTAACCACAGATACGCAGTATTTT. Amino acid sequence: CASSSPGLTTDTQYF.

The rearrangement uses TRBV18 and TRBJ1-4; maybe TRBD1 (5 bases). Deletions cut 1 base from V and 0 bases from J, with 9 bases between. Germline values: CDR1 KGHSH, CDR2 LQKENI. This CDR3 comprises 16 residues. CDR3 sequence reads: CASSPRGTSTNEKLFF. DNA of the CDR3: TGTGCCAGCTCACCACGGGGGACTTCAACTAATGAAAAACTGTTTTTT.

The chain links TRBV19 to TRBJ1-2, with D maybe TRBD1 (5 bases). The CDR3 spans 12 residues. Trimming took off 7 bases at V and 6 bases at J, with 12 bases between the two ends. Germline V gene data show CDR1 as LNHDA and CDR2 as SQIVND (reference sequence). The CDR3, as DNA: TGTGCCAGTAACGAAAGGGGTGATGGCTACACCTTC. This codes for CASNERGDGYTF.

The chain couples TRBV6-5 to TRBJ2-7; D not resolved. This CDR3 region has 15 residues. The germline gives CDR1 MNHEY, CDR2 SVGAGI. Deletions cut 0 bases from V and 5 bases from J, with 14 bases between. DNA of the CDR3: TGTGCCAGCAGTTACTCGGGCCCTACGGTTGACGAGCAGTACTTC. This encodes CASSYSGPTVDEQYF.

The chain joins TRBV16 to TRBJ2-2, with D perhaps matching TRBD2 (5 bases). Trimming removed 4 bases from V and 7 bases from J, with 13 bases in between. The length of the CDR3 is 14 residues. The V gene's germline CDR1 is KGHSY and CDR2 FQNENV. The chain's CDR3 is CASSLRLRDGELFF. The CDR3 DNA reads TGTGCCAGCAGCCTTCGACTAAGAGACGGGGAGCTGTTTTTT.

The chain uses TRBV2 and TRBJ1-2, with 9 bases identical to TRBD1. The CDR3 consists of 15 residues. V gave up 7 bases and J gave up 1 base; unmatched junction bases: 7. Per germline, CDR1 SNHLY and CDR2 FYNNEI. The CDR3 protein is CASKDRDRVNYGYTF. CDR3 nucleotides: TGTGCCAGCAAGGACCGGGACAGGGTTAACTATGGCTACACCTTC.

The V gene is TRBV11-2, the J gene TRBJ1-1; the D gene is possibly TRBD1 (5 bases). The CDR3 contains 16 residues. Trimming stripped 2 bases from V and 1 base from J, with 14 bases between. CDR1 is SGHAT and CDR2 is FQNNGV in the germline V gene. CDR3 sequence (DNA): TGTGCCAGCAGCTTAAGAAGGGGCCCCCCGAACACTGAAGCTTTCTTT. Its protein product is CASSLRRGPPNTEAFF.

The chain has TRBV11-2 and TRBJ2-1; TRBD2 matches at 8 bases. The CDR3 spans 15 residues. The V gene's germline CDR1 is SGHAT and CDR2 FQNNGV. The trim removed 5 bases at V and 6 bases at J, leaving 9 bases unmatched. CDR3 sequence: CASSPSGSGSNEQFF. CDR3 bases: TGTGCCAGCAGCCCTTCAGGGAGCGGGAGCAATGAGCAGTTCTTC.

The rearrangement uses TRBV2 and TRBJ1-5; 10 bases map to TRBD1. V lost 5 bases, J lost 5 bases, and 6 bases stayed unmatched. Germline CDR1 SNHLY, CDR2 FYNNEI. The CDR3 contains 15 residues. CDR3 sequence (DNA): TGTGCCAGCAGTAGGGACAGGGGTCCCGATCAGCCCCAGCATTTT. Encoded protein: CASSRDRGPDQPQHF.